One and the same sample provided the 26 T cell receptor beta chains below, sequenced in a study of cytomegalovirus exposure and HLA in healthy donors. In the PCR, 60 Vbeta and 13 Jbeta primers were used. Libraries were prepared by immunoSEQ multiplex PCR; TCRdb keeps only in-frame clonotypes and omits some of them. The sample holds fewer than 200,000 clones, around 84% seen once. The specimen sequenced was PBMCs. The source is a man aged 25-45 years in good health and CMV-seropositive.

Here the CDR3 DNA reads TGTGCCAGCAGCTTAGGTTGGGACACCTCGAACACTGAAGCTTTCTTT. This gives the protein CASSLGWDTSNTEAFF. The chain employs TRBV5-5 and TRBJ1-1, with TRBD1 as a possible D gene (6 bases). V lost 2 bases and J lost 1, with 15 bases in between. The germline gives CDR1 SGHKS, CDR2 YYEKEE (reference sequence). There are 16 residues in the CDR3. The variable domain in full, completed from reference TRBV5-5 and TRBJ1-1, reads DAGVTQSPTHLIKTRGQQVTLRCSPISGHKSVSWYQQVLGQGPQFIFQYYEKEERGRGNFPDRFSARQFPNYSSELNVNALLLGDSALYLCASSLGWDTSNTEAFFGQGTRLTVV.

This chain uses TRBV9 with TRBJ2-1; 13 bases are a match to TRBD2. The J segment lost 7 bases and the V segment lost 3 bases, leaving 4 bases of the junction unmatched. There are 15 residues in the CDR3. The germline CDR1 and CDR2 sequences are SGDLS and YYNGEE. CDR3 sequence (DNA): TGTGCCAGCAGCGCGCGGACTAGCGGGAGTAATGAGCAGTTCTTC. Translation gives CASSARTSGSNEQFF.

This chain uses TRBV9 with TRBJ2-1, with 9 bases identical to TRBD2. V lost 0 bases to trimming and J lost 10 bases; unmatched junction nucleotides: 5. CDR3 length equals 14 residues. Per germline, CDR1 SGDLS and CDR2 YYNGEE. CDR3: CASSVVAGVGEQFF. The CDR3 DNA is TGTGCCAGCAGCGTAGTAGCGGGAGTTGGAGAGCAGTTCTTC.

This rearrangement joins TRBV4-1 to TRBJ2-2, with 7 bases identical to TRBD1. The CDR3 consists of 17 residues. Unmatched junction bases numbered 8, after V lost 2 bases and J lost 2 bases. CDR1 MGHRA and CDR2 YSYEKL come from the germline V gene. In nucleotides, the CDR3 is TGCGCCAGCAGCCAAACCGAGGGACAGATTAACACCGGGGAGCTGTTTTTT. This gives the protein CASSQTEGQINTGELFF.

The chain carries TRBV10-1 and TRBJ1-5; D may be TRBD1 (5 bases). The V gene's germline CDR1 is WNHNN and CDR2 SYGVQD (reference sequence). Trimming stripped 0 bases from V and 5 bases from J, with 11 bases between. The CDR3 is 15 amino acids. The CDR3: CASSESAGGDQPQHF. The CDR3 DNA follows: TGCGCCAGCAGTGAGTCGGCAGGAGGGGATCAGCCCCAGCATTTT.

This clone was recorded only once. The chain is built from TRBV5-1 and TRBJ2-5; TRBD2 aligns across 8 bases. The trim removed 4 bases at V and 2 bases at J, leaving 4 bases unmatched. The germline V gene encodes CDR1 SGHRS and CDR2 YFSETQ. This CDR3 has 14 amino acids. The CDR3 loop is CASSPGTRQETQYF. As DNA, the CDR3 is TGCGCCAGCAGCCCGGGGACTAGGCAAGAGACCCAGTACTTC.

CDR3 region: CASRLTGGPLQETQYF. Here the CDR3 DNA reads TGTGCCAGCAGGCTGACAGGGGGCCCATTACAAGAGACCCAGTACTTC. This chain uses TRBV7-2 with TRBJ2-5; 10 bases map to TRBD1. Germline V gives CDR1 SGHTA, CDR2 FQGNSA. Trimming at V came to 6 bases and at J to 2 bases, leaving 9 bases not matched to a gene. The CDR3 has 16 residues.

In this sample, this clone turned up once. The chain joins TRBV27 to TRBJ1-2; TRBD1 matches at 8 bases. Germline CDR1 reads MNHEY; CDR2 reads SMNVEV (reference sequence). The CDR3 is made up of 15 amino acids. V was pared by 6 bases and J by 4 bases, with 10 bases of the junction left unmatched. As DNA, the CDR3 is TGTGCCAGCAGCGTCAACCGGGACAGGATCTATGGCTACACCTTC. It codes for CASSVNRDRIYGYTF.

This clone turned up a few times. This sample includes further DNA sequences coding for the same CDR3. The chain combines TRBV7-3 with TRBJ1-1; D is perhaps TRBD1 (5 bases). CDR1 is SGHTA, CDR2 FQGTGA, per germline. With 3 bases removed from V and 1 base from J, the gap between germline ends came to 6 bases. This CDR3 comprises 13 residues. The CDR3 DNA reads as TGTGCCAGCAGCTTGCAGGGGAACACTGAAGCTTTCTTT. Its translation is CASSLQGNTEAFF.

CDR3 nucleotides: TGCAGCGTTGCAGGGGTCGACTATGGCTACACCTTC. Encoded protein: CSVAGVDYGYTF. The rearrangement joins TRBV29-1 to TRBJ1-2; weak D call: TRBD1 (6 bases). This CDR3 has 12 residues. Germline V gene sequence: CDR1 SQVTM, CDR2 ANQGSEA. Trimming removed 4 bases from V and 3 bases from J, with 9 bases in between. The entire variable domain, with the rest obtained from reference TRBV29-1 and TRBJ1-2, is as follows: SAVISQKPSRDICQRGTSLTIQCQVDSQVTMMFWYRQQPGQSLTLIATANQGSEATYESGFVIDKFPISRPNLTFSTLTVSNMSPEDSSIYLCSVAGVDYGYTFGSGTRLTVV.

V and J are TRBV28 and TRBJ2-3; 10 bases align to TRBD1. CDR1 is MDHEN, CDR2 SYDVKM, per germline. The CDR3 totals 18 residues. V lost 2 bases to trimming and J lost 2 bases; unmatched junction nucleotides: 10. Written as DNA, the CDR3 is TGTGCCAGCAGTTTAGGGTCGACAGGGGGCGCCCCCACAGATACGCAGTATTTT. It specifies CASSLGSTGGAPTDTQYF.

V usage is TRBV5-6 and J usage is TRBJ1-2; no clear D gene. From germline, CDR1 is SGHDT and CDR2 YYEEEE. V lost 0 bases and J 8 bases, leaving 11 bases between the germline ends. The CDR3 consists of 13 residues. CDR3 DNA: TGTGCCAGCAGCTTGGCCGGGGTCTTAGGCTACACCTTC. It translates to CASSLAGVLGYTF.

The rearrangement uses TRBV7-9 and TRBJ2-7; 8 bases match TRBD1. This CDR3 has 12 residues. With 5 bases clipped from V and 5 bases from J, the junction kept 2 bases outside the gene matches. Germline lookup yields CDR1 SEHNR and CDR2 FQNEAQ (reference sequence). CDR3 region: CASSLTGDEQYF. CDR3 nucleotides: TGTGCCAGCAGCCTGACAGGGGACGAGCAGTACTTC.

The chain is built from TRBV9 and TRBJ2-5, with D possibly matching TRBD2 (7 bases). V was pared by 4 bases and J by 2 bases, with 12 bases between. CDR3 length equals 14 residues. Germline values: CDR1 SGDLS, CDR2 YYNGEE. CDR3 sequence: CASSRGGLQETQYF. In DNA, the CDR3 is TGTGCCAGCAGCAGGGGGGGGCTGCAAGAGACCCAGTACTTC.

V and J are TRBV12-5 and TRBJ1-1; 8 nucleotides agree with TRBD1. Trimming took 2 bases from V and 5 from J; bases not matched to a gene: 16. CDR1 is LGHNT and CDR2 is FRNRAP in the germline V gene. This CDR3 contains 18 residues. CDR3 sequence (DNA): TGTGCTAGTGGTTTGATCTTACAGGGGGTTGGCTTAGGTACTGAAGCTTTCTTT. Its protein is CASGLILQGVGLGTEAFF.

The rearrangement uses TRBV5-4 and TRBJ2-7; 9 bases line up with TRBD2. The V gene's germline CDR1 is SGHNT and CDR2 YYREEE (reference sequence). V dropped 3 bases and J dropped 2; count of bases not matched to a gene: 6. The CDR3 is 15 residues long. In DNA form, the CDR3 reads TGTGCCAGCAGCTATAGCGGGAGTGGGGCCTACGAGCAGTACGTC. Translation gives CASSYSGSGAYEQYV.

The rearrangement joins TRBV27 to TRBJ1-5; D is perhaps TRBD1 (5 bases). CDR1 is MNHEY, CDR2 SMNVEV, per germline (reference sequence). Trimming took off 3 bases at V and 6 bases at J, with 9 bases between the two ends. CDR3 length: 13 amino acids. CDR3 nucleotides: TGTGCCAGCAGTTTTCTCGGGGGTCAGCCCCAGCATTTT. Residues: CASSFLGGQPQHF.

V and J are TRBV5-1 and TRBJ2-5, with TRBD1 matching 7 bases. The DNA matches TRBJ2-7 better at its end, which makes the J call doubtful. CDR1 is SGHRS, CDR2 YFSETQ, per germline. This CDR3 region has 14 residues. The CDR3 DNA reads TGCGCCAGCAGCCTGGGGACAGTTTCCTACGAGCAGTACTTC. Amino acid sequence: CASSLGTVSYEQYF.

The chain has TRBV7-3 and TRBJ2-1; 9 nucleotides match TRBD2. V trimming: 0 bases; J trimming: 6 bases; junction bases outside the gene matches: 6. The CDR3 runs 16 residues. The germline CDR1 and CDR2 sequences are SGHTA and FQGTGA. CDR3 in amino acids: CASSLTGGRAINEQFF. The CDR3, as DNA: TGTGCCAGCAGCTTAACGGGCGGGAGGGCCATCAATGAGCAGTTCTTC. The variable domain in full, with the rest retrieved from reference TRBV7-3 and TRBJ2-1, is GAGVSQTPSNKVTEKGKYVELRCDPISGHTALYWYRQSLGQGPEFLIYFQGTGAADDSGLPNDRFFAVRPEGSVSTLKIQRTERGDSAVYLCASSLTGGRAINEQFFGPGTRLTVL.

The chain employs TRBV2 and TRBJ2-5, with 7 nucleotides matching TRBD2. V shed 6 bases and J 3 bases; nucleotides not matched to a gene: 10. The CDR3 length is 15 residues. The germline V gene encodes CDR1 SNHLY and CDR2 FYNNEI. CDR3 bases: TGTGCCAGCAGGCCCTGGATGGCGGGAGAAGAGACCCAGTACTTC. It encodes CASRPWMAGEETQYF.

V and J are TRBV5-4 and TRBJ2-5; TRBD1 is a possible D gene (6 bases). CDR1 is SGHNT and CDR2 is YYREEE in the germline V gene (reference sequence). V lost 4 bases to trimming and J lost 3 bases, with 13 bases between them. The CDR3 is made up of 14 amino acids. The CDR3 nucleotides are TGTGCCAGCAGCGAAGGACAGCGTAAAGAGACCCAGTACTTC. This sequence encodes CASSEGQRKETQYF.

Turning to this clone: Sequence at one end of the junction differs from germline and may be a read error. This sequence joins TRBV7-7 and TRBJ2-5, with TRBD1 matching over 7 bases. Per the germline V gene, CDR1 is SSHAT and CDR2 is FNYEAQ (reference sequence). This CDR3 is 16 amino acids long. CDR3 protein: CASSPRQGLTMETQYF. The CDR3 region has the DNA TGTGCTAGCAGCCCGCGACAGGGTCTAACCATGGAGACCCAGTACTTC.

The rearrangement links TRBV2 to TRBJ1-1; no clear D. Trimming shortened V by 6 bases and J by 3 bases, and 17 bases separated the two germline ends. CDR3 length: 15 amino acids. The germline V gene has CDR1 SNHLY and CDR2 FYNNEI. Here the CDR3 DNA reads TGTGCCAGCAGACGAGGAATCGGAACGGACACTGAAGCTTTCTTT. Amino acids: CASRRGIGTDTEAFF.

The chain has TRBV4-1 and TRBJ1-5, with a tentative D call TRBD1 (6 bases). Trimming cost V 2 bases and J 3 bases, with 8 bases left between them. Germline V gene data show CDR1 as MGHRA and CDR2 as YSYEKL. CDR3 length: 14 amino acids. The CDR3 loop reads CASSQRQDNQPQHF. As DNA, the CDR3 is TGCGCCAGCAGCCAACGACAGGACAATCAGCCCCAGCATTTT.

Regarding this clone: Other nucleotide sequences from this sample produce the same CDR3. The chain is built from TRBV18 and TRBJ2-5, with 14 bases aligning to TRBD2. This CDR3 region has 17 residues. Germline trimming cut 3 bases from V and 4 bases from J; bases unmatched to any gene: 7. The V gene's germline CDR1 is KGHSH and CDR2 LQKENI. In nucleotides, the CDR3 is TGTGCCAGCTCACCCCGCGGACTAGCGGGAGGAAGAGAGACCCAGTACTTC. It is translated as CASSPRGLAGGRETQYF.

This rearrangement joins TRBV7-2 to TRBJ2-1; D remains unclear. This CDR3 has 12 residues. The germline gives CDR1 SGHTA, CDR2 FQGNSA. Trimming removed 3 bases from V and 8 bases from J, with 8 bases in between. CDR3 in DNA: TGTGCCAGCAGCTTGAACAGAGATGAGCAGTTCTTC. This translates into CASSLNRDEQFF.